The 30 T cell receptor beta chains in this list originate from one sample, sequenced in a study of regulatory dendritic cells for organ transplantation. Only in-frame clones appear in the TCRdb table, and some are missing; sequencing was by immunoSEQ multiplex PCR. Among fewer than 40,000 clones listed, about 93% were seen once. The specimen sequenced was naive CD8+ T cells from blood. Subset defined: CD45RA+ naive T cells. The receptors were sampled from a human donor in good health.

The chain joins TRBV9 to TRBJ2-1; the D is unclear. Trimming stripped 0 bases from V and 4 bases from J, with 14 bases between. Germline V gene lookup returns CDR1 SGDLS and CDR2 YYNGEE. The CDR3 contains 16 residues. DNA for the CDR3: TGTGCCAGCAGCGTAGAGGTTGGTGAACTATACAATGAGCAGTTCTTC. Protein product: CASSVEVGELYNEQFF.

The chain carries TRBV13 and TRBJ1-1, with a weak D call TRBD1 (6 bases). Germline CDR1 and CDR2: PRHDT and FYEKMQ (reference sequence). The germline V and J ends were trimmed by 5 bases and 1 base, with 14 bases remaining between them. CDR3 length equals 15 residues. CDR3 bases: TGTGCCAGCAGCCATGGCGTACAGGGGAACACTGAAGCTTTCTTT. Protein sequence: CASSHGVQGNTEAFF.

The chain recombines TRBV28 with TRBJ2-7; D is perhaps TRBD2 (6 bases). Trimming shortened V by 2 bases and J by 0 bases, and 8 bases separated the two germline ends. Per the germline V gene, CDR1 is MDHEN and CDR2 is SYDVKM. The CDR3 consists of 14 residues. The CDR3 sequence: CASSLGGSSYEQYF. CDR3 nucleotides: TGTGCCAGCAGTTTAGGGGGGTCCTCCTACGAGCAGTACTTC.

This chain joins TRBV28 and TRBJ2-1, with a possible D match to TRBD2 (6 bases). The CDR3 consists of 13 residues. Trimming removed 6 bases from V and 8 bases from J, with 14 bases in between. Germline loops: CDR1 MDHEN, CDR2 SYDVKM. The CDR3 nucleotides are TGTGCCAGCAGCCAGACCGCTAGCGATGAGCAGTTCTTC. As protein: CASSQTASDEQFF.

The CDR3 here is CASSLGPLGGGGLEKLFF. The CDR3 bases are TGTGCCAGCAGCTTAGGTCCGTTGGGCGGGGGCGGACTTGAAAAACTGTTTTTT. The rearrangement links TRBV7-2 to TRBJ1-4, with D possibly TRBD1 on 6 matching bases. V lost 1 base to trimming and J lost 7 bases, with 22 bases between them. Per germline, CDR1 SGHTA and CDR2 FQGNSA. The CDR3 consists of 18 residues.

The chain combines TRBV7-2 with TRBJ1-1; D is unresolved. CDR3 length: 15 amino acids. Germline CDR1 SGHTA, CDR2 FQGNSA. The V end was cut by 2 bases, the J end by 10 bases, with 20 bases between. The CDR3 DNA sequence: TGTGCCAGCAGCTTAAAAGGAACTCTACCTCCTGGAGCTTTCTTT. This sequence encodes CASSLKGTLPPGAFF. The whole variable domain, remainder taken from reference TRBV7-2 and TRBJ1-1, is GAGVSQSPSNKVTEKGKDVELRCDPISGHTALYWYRQSLGQGLEFLIYFQGNSAPDKSGLPSDRFSAERTGGSVSTLTIQRTQQEDSAVYLCASSLKGTLPPGAFFGQGTRLTVV.

The chain recombines TRBV7-2 with TRBJ2-1, with D possibly being TRBD2 (5 bases). V was shortened by 5 bases and J by 9 bases, with 29 bases between the two germline ends. The germline CDR1 and CDR2 sequences are SGHTA and FQGNSA. CDR3 size: 18 residues. The CDR3 loop is CASSPKRISGSLSGEQFF. Written as DNA, the CDR3 is TGTGCCAGCAGCCCGAAGAGAATATCGGGGAGTTTGTCTGGTGAGCAGTTCTTC.

This clone has just a few counts. The J gene is TRBJ1-2, the V gene TRBV27; D possibly corresponds to TRBD1 (5 bases). CDR3 length equals 12 residues. The germline CDR1 and CDR2 sequences are MNHEY and SMNVEV (reference sequence). V shed 10 bases and J shed 8 bases, with 17 bases lying between them. The CDR3 DNA reads as TGTGCCACGACAGACGCTCGATCGGGCTACACCTTC. This codes for CATTDARSGYTF.

V usage is TRBV27 and J usage is TRBJ1-2, with no clear D. This CDR3 spans 13 amino acids. Germline CDR1 and CDR2: MNHEY and SMNVEV (reference sequence). Trimming stripped 3 bases from V and 6 bases from J, with 11 bases between. The CDR3 spells CASSLADGDGYTF. The CDR3 DNA sequence: TGTGCCAGCAGTTTGGCCGATGGGGATGGCTACACCTTC.

The chain couples TRBV9 to TRBJ2-2, with 9 positions matching TRBD1. Per the germline V gene, CDR1 is SGDLS and CDR2 is YYNGEE. V shed 1 base and J 6 bases; nucleotides not matched to a gene: 7. The CDR3 length is 16 residues. The CDR3 bases are TGTGCCAGCAGCGTACAAGGGACAGGGTATTCCGGGGAGCTGTTTTTT. It translates to CASSVQGTGYSGELFF.

This chain links TRBV5-5 with TRBJ2-7; 8 nucleotides align to TRBD1. The V gene end was trimmed by 2 bases and the J gene end by 0 bases; junction bases not matched to a gene: 10. In germline, CDR1 is SGHKS, CDR2 YYEKEE (reference sequence). The CDR3 is made up of 17 amino acids. The CDR3 loop is CASSFRNRGVSSYEQYF. CDR3 nucleotides: TGTGCCAGCAGCTTCCGGAACAGGGGGGTTAGCTCCTACGAGCAGTACTTC.

V usage is TRBV4-3 and J usage is TRBJ2-6; D assignment may be TRBD1 or TRBD2 (5 bases each). This CDR3 has 16 residues. Germline loops: CDR1 LGHNA, CDR2 YSLEER. V lost 4 bases to trimming and J lost 2 bases, with 12 bases between them. CDR3 loop: CASSLLLGAGANVLTF. The CDR3 DNA sequence: TGCGCCAGCAGCCTTCTGCTGGGGGCTGGGGCCAACGTCCTGACTTTC.

The rearrangement links TRBV30 to TRBJ1-2, with D uncertain. The ends were cut back, 8 bases at V and 7 bases at J, with 20 bases in the middle. Germline V gene sequence: CDR1 GTSNPN, CDR2 SVGIG (reference sequence). The CDR3 runs 13 residues. This CDR3 reads CAGTSWASGGYTF. Written as DNA, the CDR3 is TGTGCCGGAACCTCTTGGGCCTCAGGTGGCTACACCTTC.

This chain joins TRBV27 and TRBJ2-7; TRBD2 aligns across 10 bases. Germline V lookup: CDR1 MNHEY, CDR2 SMNVEV (reference sequence). Germline trimming cut 4 bases from V and 0 bases from J; bases unmatched to any gene: 12. This CDR3 spans 18 amino acids. This chain's CDR3 is CASSSSGGYRESSYEQYF. The CDR3 DNA follows: TGTGCCAGCAGTTCTAGCGGGGGTTACCGGGAGAGCTCCTACGAGCAGTACTTC.

This clone has only one observation. The CDR3 here is CASSPQGQGWSGANVLTF. As DNA, the CDR3 is TGTGCCAGCTCACCACAAGGACAGGGGTGGTCTGGGGCCAACGTCCTGACTTTC. The chain recombines TRBV18 with TRBJ2-6; 9 bases are a match to TRBD1. Germline V gene lookup returns CDR1 KGHSH and CDR2 LQKENI. The CDR3 is 18 amino acids. Germline trimming cut 1 base from V and 1 base from J; bases unmatched to any gene: 5.

The chain employs TRBV27 and TRBJ2-4, with a weak D call TRBD1 (6 bases). The CDR3 spans 15 residues. The germline CDR1 and CDR2 sequences are MNHEY and SMNVEV (reference sequence). The ends were cut back, 3 bases at V and 2 bases at J, with 11 bases in the middle. The chain's CDR3 is CASSFFWGPKNIQYF. CDR3 nucleotide sequence: TGTGCCAGCAGTTTTTTTTGGGGGCCCAAAAACATTCAGTACTTC.

This chain links TRBV2 with TRBJ1-1, with a possible D match to TRBD1 (5 bases). Germline loops: CDR1 SNHLY, CDR2 FYNNEI. The CDR3 contains 14 residues. V lost 0 bases, J lost 4 bases, and 9 bases lay in between. In nucleotides, the CDR3 is TGTGCCAGCAGTGAAGCAGGGGAAGGCACTGAAGCTTTCTTT. This encodes CASSEAGEGTEAFF.

This chain links TRBV21-1 with TRBJ1-5. TRBV21-1 is described as a pseudogene. The CDR3 consists of 18 residues. This chain's CDR3 is CASSKAPIVRGGDQPQHF. The CDR3 DNA follows: TGTGCCAGCAGCAAAGCTCCCATCGTTCGGGGGGGAGATCAGCCCCAGCATTTT.

This rearrangement joins TRBV28 to TRBJ2-3; D perhaps matches TRBD2 (7 bases). Looked up from germline, CDR1 is MDHEN and CDR2 is SYDVKM. The CDR3 sequence is 16 residues long. The V gene lost 8 bases and the J gene lost 2 bases, with 20 bases spanning the gap. The CDR3 sequence is CASVSGGGGVTDTQYF. The CDR3 region has the DNA TGTGCCAGCGTTTCTGGAGGGGGGGGAGTCACAGATACGCAGTATTTT. The full variable domain, completed using reference TRBV28 and TRBJ2-3, is DVKVTQSSRYLVKRTGEKVFLECVQDMDHENMFWYRQDPGLGLRLIYFSYDVKMKEKGDIPEGYSVSREKKERFSLILESASTNQTSMYLCASVSGGGGVTDTQYFGPGTRLTVL.

This chain uses TRBV9 with TRBJ2-7, with D possibly being TRBD2 (6 bases). Germline V gene sequence: CDR1 SGDLS, CDR2 YYNGEE. There are 11 residues in the CDR3. V was cut by 3 bases and J by 6 bases, with 7 bases left in between. The CDR3 here is CASSAGGEQYF. The CDR3 bases are TGTGCCAGCAGCGCCGGGGGCGAGCAGTACTTC.

This clone was observed a few times. The chain employs TRBV28 and TRBJ1-1, with D possibly matching TRBD1 (6 bases). The CDR3 runs 13 residues. Germline V gene sequence: CDR1 MDHEN, CDR2 SYDVKM. V lost 5 bases to trimming and J lost 7 bases, with 14 bases between them. The CDR3 bases are TGTGCCAGCAGTCGGGCAGGGGTCAGTGAAGCTTTCTTT. Protein: CASSRAGVSEAFF.

J is TRBJ2-1 and V is TRBV7-6; weak D call: TRBD2 (6 bases). V was trimmed by 0 bases and J by 6 bases, leaving 12 bases between them. Germline-derived CDR1 and CDR2 are SGHVS and FNYEAQ. The CDR3 is 15 residues long. CDR3 loop: CASSLAELAGNEQFF. In DNA form, the CDR3 reads TGTGCCAGCAGCTTAGCGGAACTAGCTGGCAATGAGCAGTTCTTC.

The chain carries TRBV11-3 and TRBJ2-1, with D possibly matching TRBD2 (5 bases). The CDR3 length is 16 residues. The ends were cut back, 2 bases at V and 6 bases at J, with 17 bases in the middle. Germline V lookup: CDR1 SGHNT, CDR2 YENEEA. CDR3 amino acids: CASSLFRGGGGNEQFF. In nucleotides, the CDR3 is TGTGCCAGCAGCTTATTTCGCGGCGGAGGAGGCAATGAGCAGTTCTTC.

This chain uses TRBV27 with TRBJ2-7, with 8 bases that match TRBD1. CDR3 size: 14 residues. From germline, CDR1 is MNHEY and CDR2 SMNVEV (reference sequence). V lost 5 bases, J lost 3 bases, and 6 bases stayed unmatched. In DNA, the CDR3 is TGTGCCAGCAGTCCCGGGACAGGCGTCTACGAGCAGTACTTC. Protein: CASSPGTGVYEQYF.

This chain links TRBV4-3 with TRBJ2-5; 7 bases map to TRBD1. Trimming at V came to 0 bases and at J to 1 base, leaving 2 bases not matched to a gene. CDR1 LGHNA and CDR2 YSLEER come from the germline V gene. The CDR3 totals 15 residues. In nucleotides, the CDR3 is TGCGCCAGCAGCCAAGAAGACAGGGCCCAAGAGACCCAGTACTTC. It encodes CASSQEDRAQETQYF.

The chain employs TRBV4-1 and TRBJ1-2; 12 nucleotides line up with TRBD1. The trim removed 0 bases at V and 7 bases at J, leaving 6 bases unmatched. Germline assignment: CDR1 MGHRA and CDR2 YSYEKL. The CDR3 consists of 16 residues. CDR3 amino acids: CASSQEMGQGAFGYTF. CDR3 DNA: TGCGCCAGCAGCCAAGAGATGGGACAGGGGGCCTTTGGCTACACCTTC.

This clone was recorded once. CDR3 sequence reads: CASSLGRGQETQYF. The CDR3 DNA reads TGTGCCAGCAGCCTAGGGAGGGGCCAAGAGACCCAGTACTTC. The chain recombines TRBV5-5 with TRBJ2-5, with 7 bases identical to TRBD2. The CDR3 has 14 amino acids. Germline-derived CDR1 and CDR2 are SGHKS and YYEKEE (reference sequence). The trim removed 4 bases at V and 1 base at J, leaving 4 bases unmatched.

The chain combines TRBV4-3 with TRBJ1-6, with 8 positions matching TRBD1. The germline V gene has CDR1 LGHNA and CDR2 YSLEER. Trimming at V came to 0 bases and at J to 8 bases, leaving 3 bases not matched to a gene. CDR3 size: 15 residues. The CDR3 DNA follows: TGCGCCAGCAGCCAAGATAGGACAGGGCATTCACCCCTCCACTTT. Protein: CASSQDRTGHSPLHF.

This clone was counted a few times. CDR3 sequence: CASSGAQGSPLHF. CDR3 DNA sequence: TGTGCCAGCAGCGGGGCGCAGGGTTCACCCCTCCACTTT. The chain links TRBV2 to TRBJ1-6; TRBD1 is a possible D gene (5 bases). Trimming stripped 6 bases from V and 9 bases from J, with 12 bases between. Germline-derived CDR1 and CDR2 are SNHLY and FYNNEI. The length of the CDR3 is 13 residues.

This sequence joins TRBV5-6 and TRBJ2-1, with TRBD1 matching over 8 bases. Germline V gene sequence: CDR1 SGHDT, CDR2 YYEEEE. CDR3 length: 11 amino acids. Unmatched junction bases numbered 5, after V lost 4 bases and J lost 14 bases. This chain's CDR3 is CASSNPGQEFF. CDR3 nucleotides: TGTGCCAGCAGCAACCCGGGACAGGAGTTCTTC.